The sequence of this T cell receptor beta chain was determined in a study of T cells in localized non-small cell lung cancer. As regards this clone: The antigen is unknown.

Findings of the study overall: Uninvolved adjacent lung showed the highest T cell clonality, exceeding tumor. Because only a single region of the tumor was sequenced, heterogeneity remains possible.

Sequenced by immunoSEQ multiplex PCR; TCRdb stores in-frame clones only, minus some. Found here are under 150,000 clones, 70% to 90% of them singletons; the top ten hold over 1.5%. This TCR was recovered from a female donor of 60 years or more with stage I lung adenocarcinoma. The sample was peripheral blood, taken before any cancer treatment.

CDR3 sequence (DNA): TGCAGCGTAGGGAGCTTCTCCACGGTCCGGGGTACGCAGTATTTT. Residues: CSVGSFSTVRGTQYF. The chain combines TRBV29-1 with TRBJ2-3, with D tentatively TRBD2 (5 bases). The CDR3 is 15 residues long. Trimming stripped 6 bases from V and 8 bases from J, with 24 bases between. Germline CDR1 SQVTM, CDR2 ANQGSEA.